The subject of this entry is one T cell receptor (beta chain). The antigen remains unidentified. Trimming left V 7 bases short and J 0 bases short, with 10 bases between. CDR1 and CDR2 from the germline V gene are MDHEN and SYDVKM. This CDR3 contains 14 residues. The data derive from a study of T cell repertoires in cytomegalovirus infection. The overall study: Newly reported HLA-C-restricted and thoroughly characterized HLA-B-restricted CMV epitopes were employed. Both CMV infection and a matching HLA type were indicated by public TCR beta signatures. Overall study findings and caveats: Identification of carriers of CMV plus the relevant HLA was achieved through cumulative public TCR beta family frequency. Ex vivo responses were dominated by HLA-C-restricted CMV-specific TCR beta clonotypes.

TCRdb processed the reads anew with MiXCR; each CDR3 protein has one entry. Here the sample spans approximately 73,000 distinct CDR3 sequences, roughly 39% being singletons. The receptor's source is a human donor in good health (CMV status not recorded). Some clones in this sample may be carry-over from other donors' samples. The rearrangement links TRBV28 to TRBJ1-5; D uncertain. The starting material was CD8+ T cells from cultured PBMCs, obtained from culture after CMV antigen stimulation. The CDR3 nucleotides are TGTGCCAGCACCCAGACTAGTAGCAATCAGCCCCAGCATTTT. Translation: CASTQTSSNQPQHF.